This entry concerns a single TCR beta chain. The V and J ends lost 5 bases and 11 bases respectively, with 15 bases between them. This CDR3 spans 11 amino acids. Germline lookup yields CDR1 DFQATT and CDR2 SNEGSKA (reference sequence). This entry comes from a study of T cell responses to AZD1222 COVID-19 vaccine. This table comes from immunoSEQ multiplex PCR, and its TCRdb copy is limited to in-frame clones, with some not included. Here the sample spans more than 150,000 clones, approximately 93% being singletons. The source material was peripheral blood, sampled 28 days after the second AZD1222 dose. This rearrangement joins TRBV20-1 to TRBJ1-1; the D gene is possibly TRBD1 (6 bases). The source of this sequence is an adult who received the AZD1222 COVID-19 vaccine. In DNA form, the CDR3 reads TGCAGTGCTTGGAGCGGACAGTCGGCTTTCTTT. Protein: CSAWSGQSAFF.